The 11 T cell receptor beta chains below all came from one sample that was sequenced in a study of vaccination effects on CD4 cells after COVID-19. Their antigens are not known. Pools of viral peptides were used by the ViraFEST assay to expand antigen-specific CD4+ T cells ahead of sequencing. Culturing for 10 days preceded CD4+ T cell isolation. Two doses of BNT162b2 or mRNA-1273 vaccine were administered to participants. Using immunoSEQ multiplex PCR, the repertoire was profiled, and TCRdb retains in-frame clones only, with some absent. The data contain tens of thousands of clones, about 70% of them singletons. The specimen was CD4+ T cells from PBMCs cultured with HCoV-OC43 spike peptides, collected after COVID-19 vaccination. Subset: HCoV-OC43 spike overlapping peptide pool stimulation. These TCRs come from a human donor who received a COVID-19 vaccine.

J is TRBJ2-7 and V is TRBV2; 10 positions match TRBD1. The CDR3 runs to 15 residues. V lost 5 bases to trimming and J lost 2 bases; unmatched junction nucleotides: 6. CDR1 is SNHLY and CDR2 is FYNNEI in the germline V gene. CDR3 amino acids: CASSSPGQGTYEQYF. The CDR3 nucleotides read TGTGCCAGCAGTTCTCCGGGACAGGGGACCTACGAGCAGTACTTC.

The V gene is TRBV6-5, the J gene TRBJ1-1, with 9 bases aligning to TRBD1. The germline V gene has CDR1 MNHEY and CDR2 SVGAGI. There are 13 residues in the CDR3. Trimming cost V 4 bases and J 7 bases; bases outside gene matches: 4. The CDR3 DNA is TGTGCCAGCAGTTCGGACAGGGGCTTTGAAGCTTTCTTT. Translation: CASSSDRGFEAFF.

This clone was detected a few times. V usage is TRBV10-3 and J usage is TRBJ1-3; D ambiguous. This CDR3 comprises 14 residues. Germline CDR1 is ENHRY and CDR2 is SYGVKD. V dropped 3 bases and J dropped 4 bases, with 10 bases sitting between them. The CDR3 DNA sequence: TGTGCCATCAGTGAACCCACCGGGGGAAACACCATATATTTT. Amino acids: CAISEPTGGNTIYF.

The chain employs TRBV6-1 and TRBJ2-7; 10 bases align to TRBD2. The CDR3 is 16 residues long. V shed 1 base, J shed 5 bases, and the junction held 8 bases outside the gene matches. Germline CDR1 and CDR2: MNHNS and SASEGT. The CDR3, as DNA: TGTGCCAGCAGTGAAGGGAAAGCGGGAGGGTACCACGAGCAGTACTTC. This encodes CASSEGKAGGYHEQYF.

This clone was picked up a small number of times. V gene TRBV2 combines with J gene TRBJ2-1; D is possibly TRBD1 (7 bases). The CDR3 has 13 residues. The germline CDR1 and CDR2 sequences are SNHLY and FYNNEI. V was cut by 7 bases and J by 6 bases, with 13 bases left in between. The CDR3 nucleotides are TGTGCCAGCAATACCCAGGGGGGCAATGAGCAGTTCTTC. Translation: CASNTQGGNEQFF.

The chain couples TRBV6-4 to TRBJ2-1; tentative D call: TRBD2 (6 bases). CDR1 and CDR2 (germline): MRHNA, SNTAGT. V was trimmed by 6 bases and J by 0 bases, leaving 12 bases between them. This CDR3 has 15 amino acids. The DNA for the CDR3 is TGTGCCAGCAGGATTTTAGCGGACTCCTACAATGAGCAGTTCTTC. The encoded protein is CASRILADSYNEQFF.

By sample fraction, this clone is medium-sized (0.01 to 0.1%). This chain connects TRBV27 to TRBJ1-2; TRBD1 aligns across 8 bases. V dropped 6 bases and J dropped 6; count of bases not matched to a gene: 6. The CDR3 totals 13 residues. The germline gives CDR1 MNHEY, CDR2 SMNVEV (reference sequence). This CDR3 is CASSLRGQDGYTF. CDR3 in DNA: TGTGCCAGCAGCCTCAGGGGGCAGGATGGCTACACCTTC.

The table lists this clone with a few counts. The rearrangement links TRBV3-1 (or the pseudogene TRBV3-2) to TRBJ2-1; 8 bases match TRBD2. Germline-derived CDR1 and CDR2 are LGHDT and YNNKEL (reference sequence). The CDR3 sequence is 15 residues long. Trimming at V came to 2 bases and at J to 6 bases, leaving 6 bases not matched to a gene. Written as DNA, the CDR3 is TGTGCCAGCAGCCAACCGGGACTAGGATTCAATGAGCAGTTCTTC. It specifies CASSQPGLGFNEQFF.

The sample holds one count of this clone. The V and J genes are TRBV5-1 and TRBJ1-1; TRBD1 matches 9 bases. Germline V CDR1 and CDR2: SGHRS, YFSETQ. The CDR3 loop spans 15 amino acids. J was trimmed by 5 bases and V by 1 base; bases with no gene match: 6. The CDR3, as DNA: TGCGCCAGCAGCTTGTTGACAGGGGGTCTTACTGAAGCTTTCTTT. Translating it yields CASSLLTGGLTEAFF.

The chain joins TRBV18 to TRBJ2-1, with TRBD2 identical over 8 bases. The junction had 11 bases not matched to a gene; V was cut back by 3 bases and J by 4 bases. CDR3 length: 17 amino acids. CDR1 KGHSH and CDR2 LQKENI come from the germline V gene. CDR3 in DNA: TGTGCCAGCTCACCTGACTCGAGCGGGAGTTTTTACAATGAGCAGTTCTTC. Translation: CASSPDSSGSFYNEQFF.

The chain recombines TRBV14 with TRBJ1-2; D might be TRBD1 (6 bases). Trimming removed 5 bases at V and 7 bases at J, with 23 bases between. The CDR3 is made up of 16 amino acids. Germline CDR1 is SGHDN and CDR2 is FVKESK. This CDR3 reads CASSVQGGGVVSGYTF. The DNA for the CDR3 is TGTGCCAGCAGCGTACAGGGAGGTGGTGTCGTGAGTGGCTACACCTTC.